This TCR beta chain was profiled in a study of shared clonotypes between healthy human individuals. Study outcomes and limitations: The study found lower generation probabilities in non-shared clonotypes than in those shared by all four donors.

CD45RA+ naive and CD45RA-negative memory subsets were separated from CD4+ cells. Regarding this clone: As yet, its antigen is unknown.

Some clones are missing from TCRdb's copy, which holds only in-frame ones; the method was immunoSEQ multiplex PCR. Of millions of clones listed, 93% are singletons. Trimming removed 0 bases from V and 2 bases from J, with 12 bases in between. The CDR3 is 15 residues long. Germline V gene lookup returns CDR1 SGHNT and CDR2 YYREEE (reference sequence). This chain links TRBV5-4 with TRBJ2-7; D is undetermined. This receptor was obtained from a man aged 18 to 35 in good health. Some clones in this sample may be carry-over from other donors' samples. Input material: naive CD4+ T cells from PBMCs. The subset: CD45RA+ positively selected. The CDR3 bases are TGTGCCAGCAGCTTGGGCCTCGGCCCGGCCTACGAGCAGTACTTC. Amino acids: CASSLGLGPAYEQYF.